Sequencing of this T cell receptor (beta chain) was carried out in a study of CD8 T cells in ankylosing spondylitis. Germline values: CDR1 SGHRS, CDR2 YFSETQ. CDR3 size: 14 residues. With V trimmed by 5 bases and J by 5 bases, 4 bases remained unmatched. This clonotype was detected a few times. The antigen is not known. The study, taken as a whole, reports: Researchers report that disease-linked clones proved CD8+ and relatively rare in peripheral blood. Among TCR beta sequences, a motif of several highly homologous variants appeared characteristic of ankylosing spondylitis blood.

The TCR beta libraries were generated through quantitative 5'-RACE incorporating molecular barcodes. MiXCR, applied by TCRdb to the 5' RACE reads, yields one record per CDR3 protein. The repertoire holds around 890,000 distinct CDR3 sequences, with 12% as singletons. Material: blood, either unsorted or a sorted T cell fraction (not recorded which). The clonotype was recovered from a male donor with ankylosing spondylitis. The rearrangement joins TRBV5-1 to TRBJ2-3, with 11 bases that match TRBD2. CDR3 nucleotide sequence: TGCGCCAGCAGTACTAGCGGGAGATTAGATACGCAGTATTTT. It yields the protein CASSTSGRLDTQYF.